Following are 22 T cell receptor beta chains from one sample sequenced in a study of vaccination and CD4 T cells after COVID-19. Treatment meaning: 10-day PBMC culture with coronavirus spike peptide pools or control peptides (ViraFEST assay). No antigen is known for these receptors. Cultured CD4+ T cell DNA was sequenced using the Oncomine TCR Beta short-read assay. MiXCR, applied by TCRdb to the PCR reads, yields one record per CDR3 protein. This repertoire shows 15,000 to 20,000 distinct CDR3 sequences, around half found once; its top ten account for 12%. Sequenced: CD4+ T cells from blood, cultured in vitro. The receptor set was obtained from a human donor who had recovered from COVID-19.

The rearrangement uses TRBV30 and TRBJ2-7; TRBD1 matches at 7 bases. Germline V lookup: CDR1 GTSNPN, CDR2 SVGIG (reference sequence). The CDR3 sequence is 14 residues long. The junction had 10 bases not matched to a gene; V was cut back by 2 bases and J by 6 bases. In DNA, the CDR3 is TGTGCCTGGAGTCAAGACAGGGTAAGGGGCGAGCAGTACTTC. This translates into CAWSQDRVRGEQYF. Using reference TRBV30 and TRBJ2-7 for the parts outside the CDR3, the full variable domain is SQTIHQWPATLVQPVGSPLSLECTVEGTSNPNLYWYRQAAGRGLQLLFYSVGIGQISSEVPQNLSASRPQDRQFILSSKKLLLSDSGFYLCAWSQDRVRGEQYFGPGTRLTVT.

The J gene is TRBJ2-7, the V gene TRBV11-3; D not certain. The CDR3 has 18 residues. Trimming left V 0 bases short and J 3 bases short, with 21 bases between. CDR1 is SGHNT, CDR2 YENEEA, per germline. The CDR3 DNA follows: TGTGCCAGCAGCTTAGATCGGTCCGCGGAGAGAACTGGCTACGAGCAGTACTTC. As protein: CASSLDRSAERTGYEQYF.

The CDR3: CASSYSGQHNEQFF. The CDR3, as DNA: TGTGCCAGCAGTTACTCTGGACAGCACAATGAGCAGTTCTTC. The genes are TRBV6-5 and TRBJ2-1, with D possibly TRBD1 on 6 matching bases. V was shortened by 0 bases and J by 5 bases, with 8 bases between the two germline ends. There are 14 residues in the CDR3. Germline loops: CDR1 MNHEY, CDR2 SVGAGI.

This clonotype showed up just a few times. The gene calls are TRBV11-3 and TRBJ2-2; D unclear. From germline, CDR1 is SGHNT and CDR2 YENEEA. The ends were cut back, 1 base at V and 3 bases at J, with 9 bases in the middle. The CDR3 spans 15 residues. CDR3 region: CASSLAWVDTGELFF. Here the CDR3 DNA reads TGTGCCAGCAGCTTAGCCTGGGTGGACACCGGGGAGCTGTTTTTT.

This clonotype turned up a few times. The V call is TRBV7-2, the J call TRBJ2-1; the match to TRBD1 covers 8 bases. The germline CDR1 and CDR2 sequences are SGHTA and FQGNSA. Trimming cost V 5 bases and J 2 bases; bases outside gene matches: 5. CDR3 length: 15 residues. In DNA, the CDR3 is TGTGCCAGCAGCGCTCAGGGGGCAGCCTACAATGAGCAGTTCTTC. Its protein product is CASSAQGAAYNEQFF.

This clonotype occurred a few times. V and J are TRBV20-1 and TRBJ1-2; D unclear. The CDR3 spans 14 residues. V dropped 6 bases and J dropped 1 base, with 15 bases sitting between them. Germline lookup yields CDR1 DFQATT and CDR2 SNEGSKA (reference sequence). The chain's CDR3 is CSASDGAVNYGYTF. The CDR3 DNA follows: TGCAGTGCCAGCGACGGAGCTGTTAACTATGGCTACACCTTC.

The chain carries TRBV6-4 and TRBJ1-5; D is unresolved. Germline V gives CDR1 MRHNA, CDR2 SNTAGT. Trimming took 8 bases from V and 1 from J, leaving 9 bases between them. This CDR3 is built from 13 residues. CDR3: CASGTESNQPQHF. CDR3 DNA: TGTGCCAGCGGTACAGAAAGCAATCAGCCCCAGCATTTT.

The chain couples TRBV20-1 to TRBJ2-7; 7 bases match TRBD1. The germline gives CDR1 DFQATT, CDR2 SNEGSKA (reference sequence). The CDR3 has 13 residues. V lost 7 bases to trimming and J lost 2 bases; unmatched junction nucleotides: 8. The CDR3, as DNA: TGCAGTGGAACTACAGGGGACACCTACGAGCAGTACTTC. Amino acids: CSGTTGDTYEQYF.

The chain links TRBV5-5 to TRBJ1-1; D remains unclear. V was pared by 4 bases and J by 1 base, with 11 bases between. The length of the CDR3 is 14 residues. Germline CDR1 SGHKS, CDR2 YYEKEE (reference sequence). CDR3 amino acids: CASSILATNTEAFF. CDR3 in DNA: TGTGCCAGCAGCATCTTAGCCACGAACACTGAAGCTTTCTTT.

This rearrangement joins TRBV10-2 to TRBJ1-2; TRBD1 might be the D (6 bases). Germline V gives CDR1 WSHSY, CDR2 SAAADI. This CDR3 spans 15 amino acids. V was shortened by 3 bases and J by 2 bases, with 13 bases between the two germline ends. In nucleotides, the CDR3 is TGCGCCAGCAGTGACGGGGGCAGACTGAACTATGGCTACACCTTC. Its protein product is CASSDGGRLNYGYTF.

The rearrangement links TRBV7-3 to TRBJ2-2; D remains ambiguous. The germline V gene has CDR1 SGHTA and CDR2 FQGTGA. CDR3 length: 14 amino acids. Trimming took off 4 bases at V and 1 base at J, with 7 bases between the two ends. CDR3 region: CASSSGLNTGELFF. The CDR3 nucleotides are TGTGCCAGCAGCTCTGGGCTGAACACCGGGGAGCTGTTTTTT.

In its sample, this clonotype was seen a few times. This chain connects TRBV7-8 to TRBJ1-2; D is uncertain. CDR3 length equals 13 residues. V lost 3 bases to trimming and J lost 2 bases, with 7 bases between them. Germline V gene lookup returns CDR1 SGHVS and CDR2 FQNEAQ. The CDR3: CASSFGLNYGYTF. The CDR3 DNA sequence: TGTGCCAGCAGCTTCGGACTGAACTATGGCTACACCTTC.

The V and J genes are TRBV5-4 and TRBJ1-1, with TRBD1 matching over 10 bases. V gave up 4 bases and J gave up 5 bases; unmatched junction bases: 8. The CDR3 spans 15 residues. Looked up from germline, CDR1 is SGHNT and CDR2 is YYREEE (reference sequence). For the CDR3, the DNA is TGTGCCAGCAGCGGCATGGGACAGGGGAAGACTGAAGCTTTCTTT. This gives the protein CASSGMGQGKTEAFF.

CDR3 in DNA: TGTGCCAGCAGTGAAGCTCTAAGCACAGATACGCAGTATTTT. Its translation: CASSEALSTDTQYF. This chain joins TRBV6-1 and TRBJ2-3; unclear D gene. The V gene's germline CDR1 is MNHNS and CDR2 SASEGT. This CDR3 region has 14 residues. V shed 0 bases and J shed 0 bases, with 4 bases lying between them.

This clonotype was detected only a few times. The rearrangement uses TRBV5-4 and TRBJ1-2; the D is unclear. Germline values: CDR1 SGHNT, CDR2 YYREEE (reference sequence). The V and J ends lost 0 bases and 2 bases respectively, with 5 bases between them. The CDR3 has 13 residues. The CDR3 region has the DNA TGTGCCAGCAGCTTGGACGGGAACTATGGCTACACCTTC. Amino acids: CASSLDGNYGYTF.

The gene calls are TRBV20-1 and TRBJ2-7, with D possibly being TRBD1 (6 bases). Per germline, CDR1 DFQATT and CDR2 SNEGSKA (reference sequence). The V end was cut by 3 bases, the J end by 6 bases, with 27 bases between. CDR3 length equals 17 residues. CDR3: CSASLVFRTALLSEQYF. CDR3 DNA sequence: TGCAGTGCTAGTTTAGTGTTCCGGACAGCTTTATTGAGCGAGCAGTACTTC.

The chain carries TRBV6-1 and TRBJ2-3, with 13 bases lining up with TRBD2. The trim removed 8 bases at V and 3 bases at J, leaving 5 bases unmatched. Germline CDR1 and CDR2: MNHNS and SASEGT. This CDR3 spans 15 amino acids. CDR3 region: CASYGLAGVTDTQYF. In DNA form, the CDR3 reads TGTGCCAGCTACGGACTAGCGGGAGTAACAGATACGCAGTATTTT.

CDR3 coding DNA: TGTGCCACCAGTGTGGGGGCAGGGGCGGCCTATGGCTACACCTTC. Its translation: CATSVGAGAAYGYTF. The chain is built from TRBV24-1 and TRBJ1-2; possibly TRBD1 for D (6 bases). Germline assignment: CDR1 KGHDR and CDR2 SFDVKD. Trimming took off 5 bases at V and 4 bases at J, with 16 bases between the two ends. The CDR3 totals 15 residues.

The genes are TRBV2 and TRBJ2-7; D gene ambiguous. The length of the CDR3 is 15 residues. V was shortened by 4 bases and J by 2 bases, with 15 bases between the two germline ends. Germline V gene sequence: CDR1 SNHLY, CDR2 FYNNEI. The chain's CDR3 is CASSARGRQAYEQYF. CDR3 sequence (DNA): TGTGCCAGCAGTGCTAGAGGACGGCAAGCCTACGAGCAGTACTTC.

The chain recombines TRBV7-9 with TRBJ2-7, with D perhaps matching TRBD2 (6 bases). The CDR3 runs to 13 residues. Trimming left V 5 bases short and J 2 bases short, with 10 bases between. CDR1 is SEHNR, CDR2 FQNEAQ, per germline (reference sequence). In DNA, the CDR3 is TGTGCCAGCAGCCCCGGGGGACCCTACGAGCAGTACTTC. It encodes CASSPGGPYEQYF.

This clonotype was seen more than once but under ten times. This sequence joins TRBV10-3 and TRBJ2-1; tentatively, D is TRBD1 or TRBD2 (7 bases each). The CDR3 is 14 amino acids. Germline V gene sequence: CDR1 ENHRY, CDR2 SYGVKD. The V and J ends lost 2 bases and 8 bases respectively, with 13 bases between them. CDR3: CAISERPGGDEQFF. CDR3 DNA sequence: TGTGCCATCAGTGAGCGCCCAGGGGGGGATGAGCAGTTCTTC.

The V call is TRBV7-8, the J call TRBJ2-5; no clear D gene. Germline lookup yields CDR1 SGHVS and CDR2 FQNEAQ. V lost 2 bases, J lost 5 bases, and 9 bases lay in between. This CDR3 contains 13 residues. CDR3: CASSLFARETQYF. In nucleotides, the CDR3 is TGTGCCAGCAGCTTATTCGCGAGGGAGACCCAGTACTTC.